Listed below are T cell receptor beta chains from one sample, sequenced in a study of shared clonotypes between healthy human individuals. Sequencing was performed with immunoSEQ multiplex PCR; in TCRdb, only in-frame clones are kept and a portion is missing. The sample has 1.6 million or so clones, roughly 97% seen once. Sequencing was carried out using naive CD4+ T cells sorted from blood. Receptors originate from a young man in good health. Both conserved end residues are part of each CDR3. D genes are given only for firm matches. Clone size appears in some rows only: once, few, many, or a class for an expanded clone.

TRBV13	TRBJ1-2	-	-	CASSLTGERYNYGYTF	TGTGCCAGCAGCTTAACCGGGGAGAGGTATAACTATGGCTACACCTTC
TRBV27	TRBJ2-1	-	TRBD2	CASSLLSGRTANEQFF	TGTGCCAGCAGTTTATTATCCGGGAGGACTGCCAATGAGCAGTTCTTC
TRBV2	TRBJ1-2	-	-	CASSEVVAYGYTF	TGTGCCAGCAGTGAAGTGGTTGCCTATGGCTACACCTTC
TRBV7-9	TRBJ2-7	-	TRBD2	CASSFLSSGSYEQYF	TGTGCCAGCAGCTTTTTATCTAGCGGGTCCTACGAGCAGTACTTC
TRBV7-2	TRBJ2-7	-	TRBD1	CASSLQGAVDEQYF	TGTGCCAGCAGCTTACAGGGGGCAGTCGACGAGCAGTACTTC
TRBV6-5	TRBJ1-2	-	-	CASSSVNYGYTF	TGTGCCAGCAGTTCAGTTAACTATGGCTACACCTTC
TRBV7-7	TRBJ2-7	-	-	CASSLGVSYEQYF	TGTGCTAGCAGCTTAGGGGTTTCCTACGAGCAGTACTTC
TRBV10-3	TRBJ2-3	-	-	CAITAREKTDTQYF	TGTGCCATCACGGCCAGGGAAAAGACAGATACGCAGTATTTT
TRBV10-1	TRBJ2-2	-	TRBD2	CASKGLADRELFF	TGCGCCAGCAAGGGACTAGCGGACCGGGAGCTGTTTTTT
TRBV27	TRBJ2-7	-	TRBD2	CASSYRTSGRLYEQYF	TGTGCCAGCAGTTATCGGACTAGCGGGAGGTTATACGAGCAGTACTTC
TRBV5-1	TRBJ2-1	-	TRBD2	CASSLEGTSGRVGFF	TGCGCCAGCAGCTTGGAGGGTACTAGCGGGAGGGTTGGGTTCTTC
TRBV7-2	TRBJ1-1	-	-	CASSLRVDTRSFF	TGTGCCAGCAGCTTACGCGTGGACACGAGGTCTTTCTTT
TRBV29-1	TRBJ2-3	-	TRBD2	CSVGLAGVTDTQYF	TGCAGCGTTGGATTAGCGGGAGTCACAGATACGCAGTATTTT
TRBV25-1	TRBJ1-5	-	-	CASSPPGSYQPQHF	TGTGCCAGCAGTCCACCAGGCTCCTATCAGCCCCAGCATTTT
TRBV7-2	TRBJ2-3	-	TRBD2	CASSSRTSGRASTDTQYF	TGTGCCAGCAGCTCGCGGACTAGCGGGAGGGCTAGCACAGATACGCAGTATTTT
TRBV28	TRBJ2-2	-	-	CASSLELTGQNTGELFF	TGTGCCAGCAGTTTGGAGCTGACGGGCCAGAACACCGGGGAGCTGTTTTTT
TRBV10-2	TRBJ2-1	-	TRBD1	CASIGQGTYTTEQFF	TGCGCCAGCATTGGACAGGGTACCTACACTACTGAGCAGTTCTTC
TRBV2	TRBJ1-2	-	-	CASKKVGSGGYTF	TGTGCCAGCAAAAAGGTGGGCTCTGGTGGCTACACCTTC
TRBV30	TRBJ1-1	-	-	CAGKRMNTEAFF	TGTGCCGGCAAACGTATGAACACTGAAGCTTTCTTT
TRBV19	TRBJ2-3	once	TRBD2	CASSMTRLAGSTDTQYF	TGTGCCAGTAGCATGACCCGACTAGCGGGAAGCACAGATACGCAGTATTTT
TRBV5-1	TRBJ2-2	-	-	CASVGGPGELFF	TGCGCCAGTGTGGGGGGACCCGGGGAGCTGTTTTTT
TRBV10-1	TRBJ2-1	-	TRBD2	CASSPTSGDSYNEQFF	TGCGCCAGCAGCCCCACTAGCGGAGACTCCTACAATGAGCAGTTCTTC
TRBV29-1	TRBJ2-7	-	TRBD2	CSVEVGLAGLYEQYF	TGCAGCGTTGAAGTTGGACTAGCGGGACTCTACGAGCAGTACTTC
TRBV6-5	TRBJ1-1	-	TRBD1	CASSFTGGTTEAFF	TGTGCCAGCAGTTTCACAGGGGGCACCACTGAAGCTTTCTTT
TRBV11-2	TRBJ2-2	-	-	CASSLSVWQGFMTGELFF	TGTGCCAGCAGCTTATCTGTTTGGCAGGGTTTCATGACCGGGGAGCTGTTTTTT